Here is one TCR beta chain with its context. Many counts were recorded for this clonotype. The target of this receptor is not known. Base qualities are missing; no much larger clone stands one base away. Sequences SQVTM (CDR1) and ANQGSEA (CDR2) are obtained from the germline V gene. V lost 1 base and J lost 6 bases, and the count of bases not matched to a germline gene is 16. Spanning cysteine to phenylalanine, the CDR3 consists of 17 amino acids. The CDR3 DNA has 51 bases and is translated from base 1. This sample is drawn from a study of human T cells and chemical hapten exposure (dated by TCRdb to about 2021). About the study as a whole: For sensitization, 2% DPC in acetone was applied to an approximately 2 cm by approximately 2 cm area of upper inner arm skin. Weekly therapeutic DPC doses were additionally applied to the scalp of patients throughout the roughly 23-week study period. Patch testing was performed on the upper back with Finn chambers containing 0.01% DPC, and the patch tests were scored after 6 days according to International Contact Dermatitis Research Group standards. Alopecia areata with under or over 50% scalp involvement, alopecia totalis and alopecia universalis were represented in the patient cohort, which was mostly female. Libraries were pooled for sequencing, and variation in per-sample TCR yields was attributed mainly to small differences in library volumes within the pool. In alopecia patients, the study followed how the peripheral blood TCR repertoire changed in vivo over primary and secondary sensitization to diphenylcyclopropenone (DPC), a hapten. Blood was sampled from patients pre-sensitization (week 0) and at 2, 6 and about 24 weeks after DPC sensitization. About 28 alopecia patients gave blood for TCR sequencing at one to four time points (pre-sensitization, 2, 6 and 24 weeks). Points the paper makes about the study in general: After repeated subsampling, changes were observed in the strength of the expansion versus patch-test correlation and in the threshold at which the correlation became significant. Because all patients had alopecia, a presumed autoimmune disease, the immune response of the patients might differ from that of healthy individuals. Expanded TCRs formed significantly more large CDR3 similarity clusters than pre-sensitization or healthy control sets, consistent with antigen-driven responses. A positive correlation was found between the number of PT1 expanded TCRs and patch test score, with significance reached at thresholds 8, 16 and 32 but not 4. The number of TCRs above 1 in 1000 frequency did not change with DPC sensitization; there was no evidence of global repertoire structure alterations.

Libraries came from RACE. This sample was sequenced with a NextSeq 500. During library preparation, unique molecular identifiers were attached to individual cDNA molecules so that TCRs could be counted quantitatively and reproducibly. Each blood RNA sample was used to sequence both TCR alpha and TCR beta chains. For the original study's pipeline: A median of approximately 96,000 TCRs per sample was observed, with a range of about 20,000 to 750,000. The Decombinator software suite was used to annotate the V, J and CDR3 of the TCR reads. To make PS versus PT1 abundance plots, every sample was subsampled to the same number of TCRs (28,000). TCRs were defined as expanded if absent before sensitization and observed at least eight times at the 2-week time point. The raw public reads went through TCRdb reprocessing: fastp at Q25, MiXCR clone calling, in-frame beta chains kept. Identical CDR3 protein sequences are pooled into one entry, listed with their most common genes and DNA. The V and J calls were not made by the authors but by TCRdb's processing. The sample contains 350,000 to 400,000 distinct CDR3 sequences, roughly 5.3% of them found a single time. Of the sample, roughly 2.6% is held by the ten largest clones.

According to the study, the label for this sample's time point signals: pre-sensitization, week 0. Per the publication, the treatment or condition label means: therapeutic diphenylcyclopropenone sensitization with weekly scalp DPC. Blood at each patch-test visit was drawn before the patch test was applied. Patients were considered eligible if aged 18 to 70, diagnosed with alopecia and deemed suitable for DPC therapy, and patients were excluded if pregnant. Total RNA was extracted from unfractionated whole blood collected in Tempus Blood RNA tubes. The source of this sequence is a woman in her fifties or sixties with alopecia areata. Some clones in this sample may be carry-over from other donors' samples. Material: whole blood, obtained in connection with sensitization to the hapten diphenylcyclopropenone (DPC). This receptor chain uses TRBV29-1 and TRBJ2-3, and 7 bases in between align with TRBD2. The CDR3 amino acid sequence is: CSVEVPGGSGEMDTQYF. The DNA is TGCAGCGTTGAAGTCCCCGGGGGGAGCGGGGAAATGGATACGCAGTATTTT.